This entry concerns a single TCR beta chain. Only in-frame clones appear in the TCRdb table, and some are missing; sequencing was by immunoSEQ multiplex PCR. Counted here are 260,000 or so clones, approximately 86% occurring once; the ten biggest clones make up approximately 8.5%. This CDR3 region has 12 residues. Deletions cut 0 bases from V and 10 bases from J, with 9 bases between. In germline, CDR1 is LGHDT, CDR2 YNNKEL (reference sequence). These data come from a study of blood T cell repertoires in COVID-19. This receptor was taken from a man aged 18 to 29 with active or convalescent COVID-19. The chain has TRBV3-1 (or the pseudogene TRBV3-2) and TRBJ1-1, with a weak D call TRBD1 (5 bases). Sequencing used peripheral blood. The CDR3 loop reads CASSQEGGRAFF. Written as DNA, the CDR3 is TGTGCCAGCAGCCAAGAGGGGGGGAGAGCTTTCTTT.